This passage covers 3 T cell receptor beta chains from one sample sequenced in a study of blood T cell repertoires in COVID-19. Sequencing used immunoSEQ multiplex PCR; TCRdb keeps in-frame clones, though not all of them. The table has 90,000 to 120,000 clones, just under 85% seen once. Specimen: peripheral blood. The receptor source for this set is a woman older than 75 with active or convalescent COVID-19.

The genes are TRBV7-6 and TRBJ2-1; TRBD1 is a possible D gene (5 bases). The CDR3 runs to 15 residues. V was cut by 1 base and J by 2 bases, with 9 bases left in between. Germline CDR1 SGHVS, CDR2 FNYEAQ. The CDR3 nucleotides read TGTGCCAGCAGCTTAGGGACACAAACCTACAATGAGCAGTTCTTC. It codes for CASSLGTQTYNEQFF.

This clone was observed once. The gene calls are TRBV7-8 and TRBJ1-1; D remains unclear. The CDR3 extends over 17 amino acids. Trimming removed 8 bases at V and 0 bases at J, with 22 bases between. Germline CDR1 is SGHVS and CDR2 is FQNEAQ. CDR3 bases: TGTGCCAGCCTACCCGGTAGAAGATCAACTATGAACACTGAAGCTTTCTTT. Translating it yields CASLPGRRSTMNTEAFF.

The chain joins TRBV7-9 to TRBJ2-2; 8 bases are a match to TRBD2. Germline V gives CDR1 SEHNR, CDR2 FQNEAQ (reference sequence). This CDR3 region has 15 residues. The trim removed 4 bases at V and 4 bases at J, leaving 5 bases unmatched. The CDR3 sequence is CASSWTSRSTGELFF. CDR3 DNA: TGTGCCAGCAGCTGGACTAGCCGGAGCACCGGGGAGCTGTTTTTT.